This paragraph covers one T cell receptor beta chain sequence. Its antigen is unidentified. Trimming shortened V by 1 base and J by 3 bases, and 10 bases separated the two germline ends. CDR1 and CDR2 (germline): SGHVS, FNYEAQ. The CDR3 has 14 amino acids. This sample stems from a study of shared clonotypes between healthy human individuals. Study-wide findings and caveats: Sampling used blood alone; tissue repertoires probably differ. Non-shared clonotypes had lower generation probabilities than those shared by all four donors.

Positively selected for CCR7, the CD45RO-negative cells used as naive CD8 cells excluded terminally differentiated effector memory CD45RA+ cells. In replicate PCRs of sorted subsets, about 190 ng DNA, approximately 30,000 T cell genomes, was used. The protocol was immunoSEQ multiplex PCR, while the TCRdb copy is restricted to in-frame clones and leaves out a portion. The repertoire has about 870,000 clones, 92% of them found once; the top ten carry less than 25%. Source material: naive CD8+ T cells sorted from blood. This rearrangement joins TRBV7-6 to TRBJ2-7; possibly TRBD1 for D (5 bases). This TCR was recovered from a man younger than 45 in good health. The DNA for the CDR3 is TGTGCCAGCAGCTTAGTCCCCGACAGCTACGAGCAGTACTTC. Its protein is CASSLVPDSYEQYF.